The entry that follows covers one T cell receptor (beta chain) sequence. This receptor's antigen is unknown. It has no much larger one-base neighbor in the sample; base qualities were not kept. This specimen comes from a study of T cell changes during pregnancy in multiple sclerosis (dated by TCRdb to about 2019). Regarding the research as a whole: In women with multiple sclerosis, the researchers looked at how the T cell repertoire shifted as pregnancy progressed.

The library was obtained by the immunoSEQ multiplex PCR assay. TCRdb limited this immuneACCESS table to in-frame rearrangements with V and J called. A share of clones is missing; checked studies link under half to unresolved V genes, and the rest is unexplained. This sample gives 65,000 to 95,000 clones in total; 89% of them show up just once. In total, the top ten clones hold under 2.5% of the sample. The TCR originated in a female donor with multiple sclerosis, enrolled in a pregnancy study. The material sequenced was peripheral blood, taken before pregnancy.

The DNA is TGCGCCAGCAGCCACCCCTCCGAGTTCACGCAGTTCTTC. It specifies CASSHPSEFTQFF. In this chain, TRBV4-1 is recombined with TRBJ2-1; confidence is insufficient to name the D gene. Reading from cysteine to phenylalanine, the CDR3 counts 13 amino acids. Only the CDR3 portion is preserved as DNA: 39 bases, with reading frame beginning at the first base. Sequences MGHRA (CDR1) and YSYEKL (CDR2) are obtained from the germline V gene. V lost 3 bases and J lost 12 bases; the stretch between them is 15 bases long.